The 24 T cell receptor beta chains reported below all come from one sample, sequenced in a study of early T cells in non-severe SARS-CoV-2 infection. From the 5' RACE reads, TCRdb called clonotypes with MiXCR, one entry per CDR3 protein. Of more than 20,000 distinct CDR3 sequences in the sample, around 5.8% were seen once. Specimen: whole blood. These receptors were collected from an adult who was a healthcare worker with PCR-confirmed SARS-CoV-2 infection or an uninfected control (not recorded which).

This clonotype was detected only a few times. The chain joins TRBV18 to TRBJ1-6, with D maybe TRBD1 (5 bases). CDR1 and CDR2 from the germline V gene are KGHSH and LQKENI. The CDR3 consists of 14 residues. Trimming cost V 10 bases and J 5 bases, with 15 bases left between them. The CDR3 DNA is TGTGCCACCTCGGAGGGGCGGCATAATTCACCCCTCCACTTT. It yields the protein CATSEGRHNSPLHF.

This clonotype was recorded at least ten times. V gene TRBV7-8 combines with J gene TRBJ2-5, with D perhaps matching TRBD1 (6 bases). V was cut by 2 bases and J by 3 bases, with 16 bases left in between. Germline CDR1 reads SGHVS; CDR2 reads FQNEAQ. This CDR3 region has 16 residues. The CDR3 reads CASSLSGTNPKETQYF. In DNA, the CDR3 is TGTGCCAGCAGCTTATCAGGGACAAACCCCAAAGAGACCCAGTACTTC. The full variable domain, rest sourced from reference TRBV7-8 and TRBJ2-5, is GAGVSQSPRYKVAKRGQDVALRCDPISGHVSLFWYQQALGQGPEFLTYFQNEAQLDKSGLPSDRFFAERPEGSVSTLKIQRTQQEDSAVYLCASSLSGTNPKETQYFGPGTRLLVL.

The rearrangement uses TRBV6-2 or TRBV6-3 and TRBJ2-7; D possibly corresponds to TRBD2 (7 bases). Trimming removed 2 bases from V and 3 bases from J, with 20 bases in between. CDR1 and CDR2 (germline): MNHEY, SVGEGT. The CDR3 runs to 17 residues. The CDR3 coding sequence is TGTGCCAGCAGTTACGAGGGGGGGCCCTTGTCAAACTACGAGCAGTACTTC. Protein sequence: CASSYEGGPLSNYEQYF.

The CDR3 DNA reads as TGTGCCAGCAATCGGGCAGGGGGCTACTACGAGCAGTACTTC. Protein sequence: CASNRAGGYYEQYF. The chain has TRBV28 and TRBJ2-7; 8 nucleotides match TRBD1. Germline V gene data show CDR1 as MDHEN and CDR2 as SYDVKM. CDR3 size: 14 residues. Unmatched junction bases numbered 8, after V lost 7 bases and J lost 3 bases.

The V call is TRBV6-2 or TRBV6-3, the J call TRBJ1-1; TRBD1 might be the D (5 bases). Germline V CDR1 and CDR2: MNHEY, SVGEGT. V lost 8 bases to trimming and J lost 1 base, with 11 bases between them. The length of the CDR3 is 13 residues. The CDR3 sequence is CASHGTANTEAFF. For the CDR3, the DNA is TGTGCCAGCCATGGGACGGCGAACACTGAAGCTTTCTTT.

CDR3 nucleotides: TGCGCCAGCAGCCAAGGGGGCCCCGATAGAACAGATACGCAGTATTTT. Its protein is CASSQGGPDRTDTQYF. The V and J genes are TRBV4-3 and TRBJ2-3; TRBD1 is a possible D gene (5 bases). V was clipped by 1 base and J by 3 bases, with 14 bases between them. The CDR3 covers 16 residues. CDR1 LGHNA and CDR2 YSLEER come from the germline V gene.

This clonotype was recorded at least ten times. This chain connects TRBV5-1 to TRBJ1-5, with D hard to call. Between the trimmed V and J ends, which lost 0 bases and 2 bases, there was a span of 18 bases. The CDR3 extends over 18 amino acids. Germline V lookup: CDR1 SGHRS, CDR2 YFSETQ. The CDR3 region has the DNA TGCGCCAGCAGCTTGGGGCGTGGGGATCCCCGAGGCAATCAGCCCCAGCATTTT. This encodes CASSLGRGDPRGNQPQHF.

This clonotype was picked up a small number of times. The chain uses TRBV7-8 and TRBJ2-7, with D possibly TRBD1 on 6 matching bases. V was trimmed by 0 bases and J by 2 bases, leaving 11 bases between them. CDR3 size: 15 residues. CDR1 SGHVS and CDR2 FQNEAQ come from the germline V gene. CDR3 amino acids: CASSLADRSTYEQYF. In DNA form, the CDR3 reads TGTGCCAGCAGCTTAGCCGACAGGAGTACCTACGAGCAGTACTTC.

This clonotype was detected ten times or more. The chain is built from TRBV28 and TRBJ1-3; 7 bases agree with TRBD1. The germline CDR1 and CDR2 sequences are MDHEN and SYDVKM. The CDR3 loop spans 17 amino acids. V lost 6 bases and J lost 0; bases outside the gene matches: 11. CDR3 protein: CASSQTGQISSGNTIYF. Written as DNA, the CDR3 is TGTGCCAGCAGCCAGACGGGACAGATAAGCTCTGGAAACACCATATATTTT. The variable domain in full, completed from reference TRBV28 and TRBJ1-3, reads DVKVTQSSRYLVKRTGEKVFLECVQDMDHENMFWYRQDPGLGLRLIYFSYDVKMKEKGDIPEGYSVSREKKERFSLILESASTNQTSMYLCASSQTGQISSGNTIYFGEGSWLTVV.

Relative to its sample, this clonotype is medium-sized. This sequence joins TRBV7-2 and TRBJ1-1; D might be TRBD1 (6 bases). Trimming left V 4 bases short and J 6 bases short, with 15 bases between. The CDR3 sequence is 14 residues long. Germline loops: CDR1 SGHTA, CDR2 FQGNSA. CDR3 in amino acids: CASSSRPGGPEAFF. The CDR3 region has the DNA TGTGCCAGCAGCTCACGTCCGGGGGGCCCTGAAGCTTTCTTT.

This clonotype has a count of ten or more. At one end the junction does not follow the germline gene, possibly because of a read error. The chain combines TRBV11-2 with TRBJ1-6; 7 bases match TRBD1. Germline CDR1 and CDR2: SGHAT and FQNNGV. The CDR3 loop spans 21 amino acids. CDR3 amino acids: CASSLDRAARSRTGVDSPLLF. CDR3 DNA sequence: TGTGCCAGCAGCTTAGACCGTGCGGCTCGGTCACGCACAGGGGTAGATTCACCCCTCCTCTTT.

This clonotype was detected many times. The chain links TRBV7-9 to TRBJ1-4; the D is unclear. In germline, CDR1 is SEHNR, CDR2 FQNEAQ (reference sequence). This CDR3 comprises 15 residues. V was cut by 6 bases and J by 0 bases, with 11 bases left in between. CDR3 loop: CASSPSYATNEKLFF. CDR3 sequence (DNA): TGTGCCAGCAGTCCATCGTATGCAACTAATGAAAAACTGTTTTTT.

This clonotype was detected ten times or more. This chain links TRBV15 with TRBJ2-5; D gene unclear. Per germline, CDR1 LNHNV and CDR2 YYDKDF (reference sequence). V lost 0 bases and J 5 bases, leaving 4 bases between the germline ends. This CDR3 has 12 amino acids. CDR3 protein: CATSRDWETQYF. The CDR3 nucleotides read TGTGCCACCAGCAGAGATTGGGAGACCCAGTACTTC.

This clonotype was detected only a few times. The chain is built from TRBV9 and TRBJ2-2, with D tentatively TRBD2 (6 bases). The CDR3 contains 14 residues. Deletions cut 3 bases from V and 4 bases from J, with 10 bases between. Looked up from germline, CDR1 is SGDLS and CDR2 is YYNGEE. The CDR3 nucleotides read TGTGCCAGCAGCGCCGGGACTTTCACCGGGGAGCTGTTTTTT. Translated, it gives CASSAGTFTGELFF.

This clonotype turned up a few times. The V and J genes are TRBV24-1 and TRBJ2-1; TRBD1 matches 11 bases. Germline CDR1 reads KGHDR; CDR2 reads SFDVKD. The CDR3 loop spans 16 amino acids. Trimming at V came to 1 base and at J to 7 bases, leaving 5 bases not matched to a gene. This CDR3 reads CATSDFGTGGRNEQFF. CDR3 in DNA: TGTGCCACCAGTGATTTTGGGACAGGGGGAAGGAATGAGCAGTTCTTC.

Many counts were recorded for this clonotype. V and J are TRBV14 and TRBJ2-7; 8 bases line up with TRBD1. Germline CDR1 reads SGHDN; CDR2 reads FVKESK. V shed 3 bases and J 9 bases; nucleotides not matched to a gene: 10. The CDR3 has 14 amino acids. As DNA, the CDR3 is TGTGCCAGCAGCCACGGACAGGGAGCACTGGGGCAGTACTTC. This gives the protein CASSHGQGALGQYF.

This clonotype was found a few times. V and J are TRBV15 and TRBJ2-1, with D possibly matching TRBD1 (6 bases). V lost 3 bases to trimming and J lost 0 bases, with 12 bases between them. Germline V gives CDR1 LNHNV, CDR2 YYDKDF (reference sequence). CDR3 length: 16 residues. The CDR3 DNA reads TGTGCCACCAGCAGGAACCAGGGGAGCTCCTACAATGAGCAGTTCTTC. Translation: CATSRNQGSSYNEQFF.

At least ten counts were recorded for this clonotype. The chain has TRBV5-5 and TRBJ2-4, with 7 positions matching TRBD1. The CDR3 is 14 amino acids. V gave up 2 bases and J gave up 7 bases; unmatched junction bases: 6. The germline V gene encodes CDR1 SGHKS and CDR2 YYEKEE (reference sequence). Here the CDR3 reads CASSLGGSVNIQYF. CDR3 coding DNA: TGTGCCAGCAGCTTAGGGGGCTCGGTCAACATTCAGTACTTC.

This clonotype was seen at least ten times. The genes are TRBV10-2 and TRBJ1-1; no clear D gene. The CDR3 covers 13 residues. Germline CDR1 and CDR2: WSHSY and SAAADI. V lost 8 bases to trimming and J lost 7 bases, with 17 bases between them. The CDR3 sequence: CASGNWSLSEAFF. The CDR3 DNA reads as TGCGCCAGCGGAAATTGGAGCCTCAGTGAAGCTTTCTTT.

This clonotype occurred many times. The chain links TRBV6-6 to TRBJ2-5; a weak D match, TRBD1 (7 bases). Germline V gene lookup returns CDR1 MNHNY and CDR2 SVGAGI (reference sequence). Trimming removed 10 bases from V and 5 bases from J, with 20 bases in between. The CDR3 consists of 14 residues. CDR3 nucleotide sequence: TGTGCCACCAACCCAGGGGGGTTAGCCGAGACCCAGTACTTC. This gives the protein CATNPGGLAETQYF.

This clonotype was recorded at least ten times. This chain connects TRBV19 to TRBJ1-2, with D uncertain. Germline V gives CDR1 LNHDA, CDR2 SQIVND (reference sequence). The CDR3 length is 13 residues. The V and J ends lost 4 bases and 4 bases respectively, with 10 bases between them. The CDR3 region is CASSTTGVYGYTF. CDR3 in DNA: TGTGCCAGTAGTACCACCGGCGTCTATGGCTACACCTTC.

This clonotype is classed as medium-sized (0.01 to 0.1%). The rearrangement links TRBV29-1 to TRBJ1-3; D is possibly TRBD1 (6 bases). Germline loops: CDR1 SQVTM, CDR2 ANQGSEA. Trimming left V 4 bases short and J 0 bases short, with 16 bases between. This CDR3 contains 16 residues. CDR3 sequence: CSVALVGGSSGNTIYF. CDR3 nucleotides: TGCAGCGTTGCCCTTGTAGGGGGGAGCTCTGGAAACACCATATATTTT.

In its sample, this clonotype was seen many times. V is TRBV11-2 and J is TRBJ2-1; possibly TRBD1 or TRBD2 for D (5 bases each). The CDR3 runs to 16 residues. The germline V and J ends were trimmed by 5 bases and 7 bases, with 21 bases remaining between them. Germline assignment: CDR1 SGHAT and CDR2 FQNNGV. For the CDR3, the DNA is TGTGCCAGCAGCCCCCCGGGACCCCGCCTTTCTAATGAGCAGTTCTTC. This gives the protein CASSPPGPRLSNEQFF.

This clonotype showed up many times. The rearrangement uses TRBV20-1 and TRBJ2-7, with 11 bases lining up with TRBD1. V dropped 3 bases and J dropped 6; count of bases not matched to a gene: 10. Germline V lookup: CDR1 DFQATT, CDR2 SNEGSKA (reference sequence). The CDR3 is 15 residues long. The CDR3 protein is CSARDRGQAAPEQYF. The CDR3 region has the DNA TGCAGTGCTAGGGACAGGGGGCAGGCTGCTCCCGAGCAGTACTTC.